A single sample gave rise to the 6 T cell receptor beta chains below, sequenced in a study of blood T cell repertoires in COVID-19. Generated by immunoSEQ multiplex PCR, the TCRdb table keeps only in-frame clones and is missing some. This table holds more than 250,000 clones, over 75% found once. Material: PBMCs or T cells enriched from blood (not recorded which). The receptors come from a woman aged 18-30 years who had recovered from COVID-19.

Remarks on this clone: Other DNA sequences in this sample translate to the same CDR3. The chain carries TRBV9 and TRBJ2-3; D perhaps matches TRBD1 (6 bases). Germline V gives CDR1 SGDLS, CDR2 YYNGEE. The CDR3 has 16 amino acids. The V and J ends lost 0 bases and 0 bases respectively, with 11 bases between them. This chain's CDR3 is CASSVGTGSSTDTQYF. DNA of the CDR3: TGTGCCAGCAGCGTAGGAACAGGGAGTAGCACAGATACGCAGTATTTT.

The CDR3 reads CASRMGLAGVTGELFF. The CDR3 DNA is TGTGCCAGCAGGATGGGACTAGCGGGGGTCACCGGGGAGCTGTTTTTT. This chain links TRBV2 with TRBJ2-2; 14 nucleotides align to TRBD2. Germline V gene sequence: CDR1 SNHLY, CDR2 FYNNEI. The CDR3 totals 16 residues. Trimming cost V 6 bases and J 4 bases; bases outside gene matches: 4.

The CDR3 DNA reads as TGTGCCAGCAGCTTAGGGGACAGGGGGCAGGGGAATGAGCAGTTCTTC. Residues: CASSLGDRGQGNEQFF. J is TRBJ2-1 and V is TRBV7-9, with TRBD1 matching over 12 bases. Trimming removed 1 base from V and 7 bases from J; junction bases left unmatched: 5. The CDR3 consists of 16 residues. The V gene's germline CDR1 is SEHNR and CDR2 FQNEAQ (reference sequence). Drawing the rest from reference TRBV7-9 and TRBJ2-1, the complete variable domain is DTGVSQNPRHKITKRGQNVTFRCDPISEHNRLYWYRQTLGQGPEFLTYFQNEAQLEKSRLLSDRFSAERPKGSFSTLEIQRTEQGDSAMYLCASSLGDRGQGNEQFFGPGTRLTVL.

V gene TRBV4-1 combines with J gene TRBJ2-1, with 14 bases identical to TRBD2. V shed 0 bases, J shed 9 bases, and the junction held 7 bases outside the gene matches. Germline V gene lookup returns CDR1 MGHRA and CDR2 YSYEKL. The CDR3 has 17 residues. CDR3 amino acids: CASSQEPGLAGEGEQFF. In DNA, the CDR3 is TGCGCCAGCAGCCAAGAGCCGGGACTAGCGGGAGAAGGTGAGCAGTTCTTC.

The chain has TRBV7-2 and TRBJ2-1, with TRBD1 identical over 9 bases. CDR1 is SGHTA, CDR2 FQGNSA, per germline. The CDR3 covers 16 residues. V gave up 0 bases and J gave up 4 bases; unmatched junction bases: 4. The CDR3 DNA reads as TGTGCCAGCAGCTTAGCGCACGGGACAGGGTACAATGAGCAGTTCTTC. Translation: CASSLAHGTGYNEQFF.

The CDR3 loop reads CASRLGWANTEAFF. In nucleotides, the CDR3 is TGTGCCAGCAGATTAGGCTGGGCGAACACTGAAGCTTTCTTT. The genes are TRBV27 and TRBJ1-1, with unresolved D. Germline CDR1 is MNHEY and CDR2 is SMNVEV (reference sequence). The V end was cut by 6 bases, the J end by 1 base, with 12 bases between. This CDR3 is built from 14 residues.